This section outlines one TCR beta chain sequence together with its context. Its antigen is undetermined. The entry originates in a study of post-analysis software for immune sequencing data. In the study overall: Relapsing-remitting, secondary progressive and progressive-relapsing forms made up the multiple sclerosis disease courses.

cDNA libraries for TCR beta contained unique molecular identifiers. From the PCR reads, TCRdb called clonotypes with MiXCR, one entry per CDR3 protein. This table holds about 620,000 distinct CDR3 sequences, roughly two fifths found once. Study findings and constraints: Patients used a handful of TRBV segments, including TRBV5-6, TRBV5-1 and TRBV20-1, more often than controls. Relative to controls, patients with multiple sclerosis showed significantly lower normalized Chao1 diversity.

V gave up 3 bases and J gave up 8 bases, with 13 bases separating them. There are 13 residues in the CDR3. From germline, CDR1 is DFQATT and CDR2 SNEGSKA (reference sequence). The gene calls are TRBV20-1 and TRBJ1-4; no clear D. The source is a girl between 5 and 17 years old with multiple sclerosis. Sequences were obtained from blood. Written as DNA, the CDR3 is TGCAGTGCTAGGTCACGGGGAGGGGAAAAACTGTTTTTT. Translated: CSARSRGGEKLFF.